Listed below are T cell receptor beta chains from one sample, sequenced in a study of OX40 agonist ivuxolimab in advanced cancers. Only in-frame clones appear in the TCRdb table, and some are missing; sequencing was by immunoSEQ multiplex PCR. The top ten hold approximately 0.25% of the sample, which has tens of thousands of clones, around 87% seen once. The sample consisted of CD4+ or CD8+ T cells sorted from blood, taken in a trial of the OX40 agonist ivuxolimab. These TCRs come from an adult with an advanced solid tumor such as melanoma, head and neck, liver or kidney cancer. Each CDR3 is given with its conserved first and last residue. D genes are given only for firm matches.

d_call	v_call	cdr3_length	j_call	cdr3_aa
NA	TRBV5-1	15	TRBJ2-3	CASSGGRTGGDTQYF
NA	TRBV28	14	TRBJ1-5	CASKGGGLEQPQHF
NA	TRBV19	15	TRBJ2-2	CASSMRKSHTGELFF
TRBD1	TRBV5-6	16	TRBJ1-2	CASSLGQGDPFYGYTF
NA	TRBV11-3	17	TRBJ2-1	CASSLLSYDPSYNEQFF
NA	TRBV5-4	11	TRBJ2-7	CASSLGYEQYF
TRBD1	TRBV28	16	TRBJ2-3	CASSGKDRGLGDTQYF
NA	TRBV7-3	15	TRBJ2-1	CASSLSSVPLNEQFF
TRBD1	TRBV6-5	14	TRBJ2-5	CASSFLQGVETQYF
NA	TRBV29-1	13	TRBJ2-5	CSVDPGTLETQYF
NA	TRBV7-9	13	TRBJ2-1	CASSVRAYNEQFF
NA	TRBV18	18	TRBJ1-3	CASSPIVTERGPGNTIYF
NA	TRBV19	14	TRBJ1-6	CASSIRQYDSPLHF
TRBD2	TRBV5-1	17	TRBJ2-7	CASSLEPGASGRGEQYF
NA	TRBV7-9	13	TRBJ2-5	CASSLDGTETQYF
TRBD1	TRBV18	15	TRBJ1-1	CASSPQGQGATEAFF
TRBD1	TRBV28	18	TRBJ1-2	CASSPFTTKDRAGYGYTF
NA	TRBV6-5	16	TRBJ2-1	CASSYVSGRGHNEQFF
NA	TRBV5-1	15	TRBJ1-3	CASSLVAGAGNTIYF
NA	TRBV10-3	14	TRBJ1-5	CAISERPSNQPQHF
NA	TRBV19	15	TRBJ1-3	CASRLRTSGGNTIYF
NA	TRBV4-1	16	TRBJ1-1	CASSPPDVPPNTEAFF
TRBD1	TRBV7-2	17	TRBJ2-2	CASSAIAGTGNTGELFF
NA	TRBV5-6	11	TRBJ2-5	CASSLVGREYF
NA	TRBV6-1	13	TRBJ1-4	CASAGTPNEKLFF
TRBD1	TRBV18	19	TRBJ2-2	CARSHYDRGQSQNTGELFF
NA	TRBV19	15	TRBJ1-5	CASTTVAGGNQPQHF
NA	TRBV6-6	12	TRBJ2-4	CASNPGGNIQYF
TRBD2	TRBV9	15	TRBJ2-3	CASSVRREGGDTQYF
TRBD2	TRBV4-1	14	TRBJ2-3	CASSQGLAGDTQYF
NA	TRBV2	15	TRBJ1-4	CASSDRPPNNEKLFF
TRBD2	TRBV6-1	15	TRBJ2-3	CASRIDAGGRDTQYF
NA	TRBV5-5	13	TRBJ1-5	CASSRLGNQPQHF
NA	TRBV2	14	TRBJ1-3	CASIEARGGNTIYF
NA	TRBV15	17	TRBJ2-1	CATSRDPGGPTYNEQFF
NA	TRBV7-9	14	TRBJ2-1	CASSLFEGTDEQFF
NA	TRBV6-5	13	TRBJ1-5	CASSRQERQPQHF
NA	TRBV5-5	18	TRBJ1-3	CASSLAGPRSHSGNTIYF
NA	TRBV5-1	15	TRBJ2-5	CASSSVQNHQETQYF
TRBD1	TRBV28	15	TRBJ1-5	CASSSTGGSNQPQHF
NA	TRBV4-2	14	TRBJ1-2	CASSQTTANYGYTF
NA	TRBV28	15	TRBJ2-7	CASSSSGEAYYEQYF
NA	TRBV12-1	16	TRBJ2-7	CASSFVSRLQPYEQYF
TRBD2	TRBV18	14	TRBJ2-1	CASSPPASGTEQFF